The TCR beta chain described here comes from a study of CD8 T cells in Susac syndrome. An amount of RNA that ranged from roughly 0.45 to 1 ug was reverse transcribed with random hexamers. A single record per CDR3 protein comes from TCRdb applying MiXCR to the immunoSEQ multiplex PCR reads. There are more than 200,000 distinct CDR3 sequences in the sample; roughly 95% occur only once, and around 0.072% lies in the top ten. Unmatched junction bases numbered 11, after V lost 0 bases and J lost 5 bases. Per germline, CDR1 SGHTA and CDR2 FQGNSA. The CDR3 runs to 17 residues. TCR beta from blood CD8+ and CD4+ T cells was sequenced. TEMRA cells were FACS-enriched, while CD8+ and CD4+ T cells were negatively isolated.

The chain recombines TRBV7-2 with TRBJ2-3; 7 bases are shared with TRBD2. This TCR came from a human donor with multiple sclerosis. The specimen sequenced was CD4+ T cells from PBMCs. In DNA, the CDR3 is TGTGCCAGCAGCTTAGCGCTATCTAGCGGCGGACAAGATACGCAGTATTTT. It translates to CASSLALSSGGQDTQYF. Variable domain in full (rest from reference TRBV7-2 and TRBJ2-3): GAGVSQSPSNKVTEKGKDVELRCDPISGHTALYWYRQSLGQGLEFLIYFQGNSAPDKSGLPSDRFSAERTGGSVSTLTIQRTQQEDSAVYLCASSLALSSGGQDTQYFGPGTRLTVL.